The entry below describes one TCR beta chain. Its antigen is unidentified. This entry is derived from a study of T cells in localized non-small cell lung cancer. General study findings and limits: Exceeding tumor, uninvolved adjacent lung had the highest T cell clonality.

TCRdb keeps only in-frame clones here, not all; method: immunoSEQ multiplex PCR. The sample has about 24,000 clones; about 90% are singletons. The CDR3 has 17 amino acids. The V and J ends lost 6 bases and 0 bases respectively, with 15 bases between them. From germline, CDR1 is SGHVS and CDR2 FQNEAQ. V and J are TRBV7-8 and TRBJ1-6; tentative D call: TRBD1 (5 bases). This TCR derives from a male donor older than 55 with stage I squamous cell lung carcinoma. Source: peripheral blood, taken before any cancer treatment. The CDR3 loop is CASSAGPLSSYNSPLHF. CDR3 coding DNA: TGTGCCAGCAGTGCGGGACCGCTAAGCTCCTATAATTCACCCCTCCACTTT.